This T cell receptor (beta chain) is from a study of blood T cell repertoires in COVID-19. About the study: Sites in the United States, Italy and Spain provided acute and convalescent COVID-19 samples. T cells, B-cell-depleted T cells, or PBMCs supplied cDNA or gDNA.

Seattle-derived patients entered the study during active infection and were followed longitudinally. This CDR3 has 18 residues. Trimming removed 0 bases from V and 2 bases from J; junction bases left unmatched: 11. The V gene's germline CDR1 is SGHAT and CDR2 FQNNGV. As originally analysed: Cell counts per sample came from amplifying reference gene primers. Clones were read by immunoSEQ multiplex PCR, and TCRdb kept only the in-frame ones, dropping some. The D gene and trimming were derived from the DNA, and the V and J assignments and clone size from that table. This table holds roughly 110,000 clones, roughly 85% found once.

Sequencing was performed on peripheral blood. This chain connects TRBV11-2 to TRBJ2-5; 8 bases line up with TRBD1. The origin of this receptor is a woman aged 55 to 70 with COVID-19, enrolled during active disease. CDR3 sequence reads: CASSLDYMGQELQETQYF. The CDR3 DNA follows: TGTGCCAGCAGCTTAGATTATATGGGACAGGAGCTTCAAGAGACCCAGTACTTC.